The 31 T cell receptor beta chains given below trace back to one sample, sequenced in a study of blood T cell repertoires in COVID-19. Produced via immunoSEQ multiplex PCR; TCRdb's table is partial and in-frame only. The top ten clones hold about a third of a sample with 45,000 to 50,000 clones, approximately 85% of them seen once. Source material: peripheral blood. The receptors originated from a woman of 80 years or more with COVID-19, enrolled during active disease.

J is TRBJ1-2 and V is TRBV28; a possible D gene is TRBD1 (6 bases). Germline CDR1 and CDR2: MDHEN and SYDVKM. The CDR3 has 16 amino acids. Trimming took off 6 bases at V and 8 bases at J, with 25 bases between the two ends. The CDR3 DNA sequence: TGTGCCAGCAGCCCGCCCGGGGGGCGAGATGGAGCCGGCTACACCTTC. Translated: CASSPPGGRDGAGYTF.

The chain links TRBV11-2 to TRBJ1-4; D gene uncertain. V was pared by 3 bases and J by 0 bases, with 8 bases between. The CDR3 spans 15 residues. Looked up from germline, CDR1 is SGHAT and CDR2 is FQNNGV. The CDR3 region has the DNA TGTGCCAGCAGCTTTGGTACAGCAACTAATGAAAAACTGTTTTTT. Translation: CASSFGTATNEKLFF.

The chain joins TRBV5-4 to TRBJ1-1, with a weak D call TRBD1 (6 bases). The V end was cut by 2 bases, the J end by 0 bases, with 8 bases between. The CDR3 contains 14 residues. Per the germline V gene, CDR1 is SGHNT and CDR2 is YYREEE (reference sequence). CDR3 loop: CASSLGGLNTEAFF. CDR3 nucleotide sequence: TGTGCCAGCAGCTTAGGGGGTTTGAACACTGAAGCTTTCTTT.

This chain joins TRBV27 and TRBJ1-3; D is perhaps TRBD1 (6 bases). CDR3 length: 17 amino acids. V shed 3 bases and J shed 1 base, with 16 bases lying between them. Germline V CDR1 and CDR2: MNHEY, SMNVEV (reference sequence). The CDR3 coding sequence is TGTGCCAGCAGTTTTGGCAGGGGCCCCCCTTCTGGAAACACCATATATTTT. It encodes CASSFGRGPPSGNTIYF.

The chain has TRBV5-1 and TRBJ2-7, with 9 positions matching TRBD1. J gave up 7 bases and V 4 bases, and 9 bases lay outside the gene matches. The germline gives CDR1 SGHRS, CDR2 YFSETQ. CDR3 size: 14 residues. Here the CDR3 DNA reads TGCGCCAGCAGCCCCTGGGACAGGGTAGGTGAGCAGTACTTC. This translates into CASSPWDRVGEQYF.

This clone appeared a single time. The chain links TRBV28 to TRBJ1-4; 8 bases are shared with TRBD1. CDR1 MDHEN and CDR2 SYDVKM come from the germline V gene. The ends lost 8 bases at V and 8 bases at J; junction bases unmatched: 10. The CDR3 has 14 amino acids. In DNA, the CDR3 is TGTGCCAGCCGCCCGTGGGACAGGCAAGAAAAACTGTTTTTT. Its translation: CASRPWDRQEKLFF.

This clone appeared a few times. The CDR3 loop is CASLRTSADTQYF. The CDR3 region has the DNA TGTGCCAGCCTACGGACTAGCGCAGATACGCAGTATTTT. V and J are TRBV7-9 and TRBJ2-3; 9 nucleotides match TRBD2. V gave up 8 bases and J gave up 4 bases; unmatched junction bases: 4. Per the germline V gene, CDR1 is SEHNR and CDR2 is FQNEAQ (reference sequence). The CDR3 is 13 amino acids.

The chain combines TRBV28 with TRBJ2-7; 8 nucleotides line up with TRBD1. With 4 bases clipped from V and 2 bases from J, the junction kept 7 bases outside the gene matches. CDR1 and CDR2 (germline): MDHEN, SYDVKM. The CDR3 is 15 residues long. CDR3 coding DNA: TGTGCCAGCAGTTACATAGGACAGGGAACCTACGAGCAGTACTTC. This translates into CASSYIGQGTYEQYF.

This clone was counted a single time. This rearrangement joins TRBV21-1 to TRBJ2-4; no DNA check was done on the table's D call, TRBD2. TRBV21-1 is a pseudogene locus. The CDR3 is made up of 13 amino acids. The CDR3 DNA follows: TGTGCCAGCAGCAAACGGGTCCCCTTCACTCAGTACTTC. Protein product: CASSKRVPFTQYF.

CDR3 DNA: TGTGCCAGCAGCTTAGCGGGGGCCGGCGGGGGTTACTACGAGCAGTACTTC. The encoded protein is CASSLAGAGGGYYEQYF. This chain connects TRBV7-2 to TRBJ2-7; possibly TRBD2 for D (7 bases). Germline V gene sequence: CDR1 SGHTA, CDR2 FQGNSA. The CDR3 totals 17 residues. Trimming took 0 bases from V and 3 from J, leaving 18 bases between them.

This chain connects TRBV7-9 to TRBJ2-1; D gene unclear. CDR1 SEHNR and CDR2 FQNEAQ come from the germline V gene (reference sequence). Trimming removed 5 bases from V and 5 bases from J, with 7 bases in between. The CDR3 is 12 residues long. In nucleotides, the CDR3 is TGTGCCAGCAGCCCCTACGACAATGAGCAGTTCTTC. This encodes CASSPYDNEQFF.

The J gene is TRBJ2-7, the V gene TRBV7-9, with 9 bases fitting TRBD1. Germline V gives CDR1 SEHNR, CDR2 FQNEAQ (reference sequence). With V trimmed by 3 bases and J by 4 bases, 10 bases remained unmatched. The CDR3 is 16 amino acids. CDR3 region: CASSFPGTGSRYEQYF. In DNA, the CDR3 is TGTGCCAGCAGCTTCCCCGGGACAGGGAGTAGATACGAGCAGTACTTC.

This clone appeared a single time. V gene TRBV5-1 combines with J gene TRBJ2-1; 9 bases fit TRBD1. Losses at the gene ends were 2 bases for V and 7 bases for J; bases not matched to a gene: 7. This CDR3 has 15 amino acids. Germline CDR1 is SGHRS and CDR2 is YFSETQ. CDR3 DNA: TGCGCCAGCAGCTTATCGGGACAGGGCGGGAATGAGCAGTTCTTC. This gives the protein CASSLSGQGGNEQFF. Full variable domain (outside the CDR3, taken from reference TRBV5-1 and TRBJ2-1): KAGVTQTPRYLIKTRGQQVTLSCSPISGHRSVSWYQQTPGQGLQFLFEYFSETQRNKGNFPGRFSGRQFSNSRSEMNVSTLELGDSALYLCASSLSGQGGNEQFFGPGTRLTVL.

This chain uses TRBV7-7 with TRBJ2-5, with D perhaps TRBD1 (7 bases). Germline assignment: CDR1 SSHAT and CDR2 FNYEAQ (reference sequence). The CDR3 contains 15 residues. The germline V and J ends were trimmed by 4 bases and 3 bases, with 15 bases remaining between them. The CDR3 is CASSSRGATEETQYF. CDR3 coding DNA: TGTGCCAGCAGCTCCAGGGGGGCGACGGAAGAGACCCAGTACTTC.

The V gene is TRBV6-6, the J gene TRBJ2-2; 12 nucleotides match TRBD1. CDR1 is MNHNY, CDR2 SVGAGI, per germline (reference sequence). The V gene end was trimmed by 6 bases and the J gene end by 5 bases; junction bases not matched to a gene: 7. The CDR3 is 16 residues long. The CDR3 coding sequence is TGTGCCAGCAGGGCGCCGGGACAGGGGGCTACCGGGGAGCTGTTTTTT. Encoded protein: CASRAPGQGATGELFF.

V usage is TRBV9 and J usage is TRBJ2-3; D is possibly TRBD1 (6 bases). Trimming stripped 0 bases from V and 1 base from J, with 6 bases between. CDR1 is SGDLS and CDR2 is YYNGEE in the germline V gene. The CDR3 length is 14 residues. The CDR3 loop reads CASSVGQGTDTQYF. CDR3 nucleotide sequence: TGTGCCAGCAGCGTAGGACAGGGCACAGATACGCAGTATTTT. Complete variable domain (other parts from reference TRBV9 and TRBJ2-3): DSGVTQTPKHLITATGQRVTLRCSPRSGDLSVYWYQQSLDQGLQFLIQYYNGEERAKGNILERFSAQQFPDLHSELNLSSLELGDSALYFCASSVGQGTDTQYFGPGTRLTVL.

The gene calls are TRBV6-1 and TRBJ1-6, with 9 nucleotides matching TRBD1. The junction had 10 bases not matched to a gene; V was cut back by 4 bases and J by 9 bases. Per the germline V gene, CDR1 is MNHNS and CDR2 is SASEGT. This CDR3 comprises 16 residues. The CDR3 is CASSAAPGQGGSPLHF. Written as DNA, the CDR3 is TGTGCCAGCAGTGCTGCACCGGGACAGGGTGGTTCACCCCTCCACTTT.

This rearrangement joins TRBV2 to TRBJ2-7; 10 nucleotides match TRBD1. There are 16 residues in the CDR3. V lost 6 bases and J lost 1; bases outside the gene matches: 9. The germline V gene encodes CDR1 SNHLY and CDR2 FYNNEI. CDR3 sequence reads: CASRSTGTGDSYEQYF. Here the CDR3 DNA reads TGTGCCAGCAGGAGCACCGGGACAGGGGATTCCTACGAGCAGTACTTC. Together with reference TRBV2 and TRBJ2-7, the CDR3 gives the full variable domain: EPEVTQTPSHQVTQMGQEVILRCVPISNHLYFYWYRQILGQKVEFLVSFYNNEISEKSEIFDDQFSVERPDGSNFTLKIRSTKLEDSAMYFCASRSTGTGDSYEQYFGPGTRLTVT.

The chain has TRBV2 and TRBJ2-2; D remains ambiguous. Looked up from germline, CDR1 is SNHLY and CDR2 is FYNNEI. The CDR3 is 13 amino acids. V was trimmed by 0 bases and J by 6 bases, leaving 5 bases between them. The CDR3 sequence: CASSEAGAGELFF. The CDR3 region has the DNA TGTGCCAGCAGTGAAGCTGGAGCCGGGGAGCTGTTTTTT. Drawing the rest from reference TRBV2 and TRBJ2-2, the complete variable domain is EPEVTQTPSHQVTQMGQEVILRCVPISNHLYFYWYRQILGQKVEFLVSFYNNEISEKSEIFDDQFSVERPDGSNFTLKIRSTKLEDSAMYFCASSEAGAGELFFGEGSRLTVL.

In this sample, this clone turned up once. This rearrangement joins TRBV7-3 to TRBJ2-1, with 10 bases that match TRBD2. This CDR3 is built from 16 residues. The V gene's germline CDR1 is SGHTA and CDR2 FQGTGA. After removal of 5 bases from V and 5 bases from J, the junction contained 9 bases not matched to a gene. Here the CDR3 reads CASSLLAGAGDNEQFF. Written as DNA, the CDR3 is TGTGCCAGCAGCCTGCTAGCGGGAGCGGGGGACAATGAGCAGTTCTTC.

The chain uses TRBV7-3 and TRBJ1-1; perhaps TRBD1 as D (6 bases). V dropped 2 bases and J dropped 1 base, with 8 bases sitting between them. Germline CDR1 SGHTA, CDR2 FQGTGA. This CDR3 has 14 residues. DNA for the CDR3: TGTGCCAGCAGCTTAGGACAGACGAACACTGAAGCTTTCTTT. Translated: CASSLGQTNTEAFF.

The chain combines TRBV28 with TRBJ1-5; D may be TRBD1 (6 bases). The CDR3 is 18 amino acids. V gave up 4 bases and J gave up 7 bases, with 26 bases separating them. The germline gives CDR1 MDHEN, CDR2 SYDVKM. The CDR3 is CASSSQTPGQIKRQPQHF. The CDR3, as DNA: TGTGCCAGCAGTTCTCAAACCCCGGGACAAATAAAAAGGCAGCCCCAGCATTTT.

This chain links TRBV6-6 with TRBJ1-6; D is unresolved. Germline V gene lookup returns CDR1 MNHNY and CDR2 SVGAGI (reference sequence). The CDR3 runs to 15 residues. The V and J ends lost 7 bases and 4 bases respectively, with 14 bases between them. The DNA of the CDR3 is TGTGCCAGCAATCCGCCGGGTCCTTATAATTCACCCCTCCACTTT. It translates to CASNPPGPYNSPLHF.

The CDR3 region has the DNA TGTGCCAGCAGCCTAAAGGGAACAGGGGGCTGGTACGAGCAGTACTTC. It translates to CASSLKGTGGWYEQYF. This chain connects TRBV7-3 to TRBJ2-7; 9 nucleotides agree with TRBD1. The CDR3 consists of 16 residues. J gave up 4 bases and V 5 bases, and 12 bases lay outside the gene matches. CDR1 SGHTA and CDR2 FQGTGA come from the germline V gene.

The genes are TRBV12-3 or TRBV12-4 and TRBJ1-5; unclear D gene. Trimming removed 5 bases at V and 13 bases at J, with 15 bases between. The CDR3 totals 12 residues. The CDR3 protein is CASSTGTMLQHF. CDR3 bases: TGTGCCAGCAGTACTGGTACGATGCTTCAGCATTTT.

The chain links TRBV7-2 to TRBJ2-5, with a tentative D call TRBD2 (6 bases). This CDR3 is built from 15 residues. CDR1 is SGHTA and CDR2 is FQGNSA in the germline V gene. Trimming removed 6 bases at V and 9 bases at J, with 23 bases between. The CDR3 DNA reads TGTGCCAGCAGGGGGGGTCCGCAGGCCGGACGGGCCCAGTACTTC. The encoded protein is CASRGGPQAGRAQYF.

The V and J genes are TRBV5-6 and TRBJ2-7; 7 positions match TRBD1. Unmatched junction bases numbered 12, after V lost 5 bases and J lost 4 bases. The CDR3 runs to 15 residues. Germline-derived CDR1 and CDR2 are SGHDT and YYEEEE. Here the CDR3 DNA reads TGTGCCAGCAGGCGATCCGGGACAGCTTTATACGAGCAGTACTTC. It translates to CASRRSGTALYEQYF.

The chain combines TRBV2 with TRBJ2-3, with 10 bases lining up with TRBD2. The CDR3 loop spans 15 amino acids. V was pared by 7 bases and J by 0 bases, with 4 bases of the junction left unmatched. In germline, CDR1 is SNHLY, CDR2 FYNNEI. The CDR3 reads CASIRTSGSTDTQYF. The CDR3 DNA reads TGTGCCAGCATCCGGACTAGCGGTAGCACAGATACGCAGTATTTT.

This clone has just one count. The chain combines TRBV6-2 or TRBV6-3 with TRBJ1-2; D gene uncertain. CDR1 is MNHEY and CDR2 is SVGEGT in the germline V gene. The CDR3 loop spans 13 amino acids. The ends were cut back, 4 bases at V and 7 bases at J, with 13 bases in the middle. In DNA form, the CDR3 reads TGTGCCAGCAGTTTCCGCGAGGAGGGTGGCTACACCTTC. This sequence encodes CASSFREEGGYTF.

In this sample, this clone turned up a few times. The J gene is TRBJ2-5, the V gene TRBV5-1; a possible D gene is TRBD1 (5 bases). From germline, CDR1 is SGHRS and CDR2 YFSETQ. V gave up 1 base and J gave up 2 bases, with 6 bases separating them. This CDR3 contains 13 residues. CDR3 sequence: CASSLPGQETQYF. In DNA, the CDR3 is TGCGCCAGCAGCTTGCCAGGGCAAGAGACCCAGTACTTC.

The sample holds one count of this clone. This chain links TRBV25-1 with TRBJ2-1; 8 bases agree with TRBD2. V trimming: 4 bases; J trimming: 0 bases; junction bases outside the gene matches: 2. Germline values: CDR1 MGHDK, CDR2 SYGVNS. The CDR3 covers 15 residues. CDR3 coding DNA: TGTGCCAGCAGTGGGGCGGGGGGCTCCTACAATGAGCAGTTCTTC. It codes for CASSGAGGSYNEQFF.